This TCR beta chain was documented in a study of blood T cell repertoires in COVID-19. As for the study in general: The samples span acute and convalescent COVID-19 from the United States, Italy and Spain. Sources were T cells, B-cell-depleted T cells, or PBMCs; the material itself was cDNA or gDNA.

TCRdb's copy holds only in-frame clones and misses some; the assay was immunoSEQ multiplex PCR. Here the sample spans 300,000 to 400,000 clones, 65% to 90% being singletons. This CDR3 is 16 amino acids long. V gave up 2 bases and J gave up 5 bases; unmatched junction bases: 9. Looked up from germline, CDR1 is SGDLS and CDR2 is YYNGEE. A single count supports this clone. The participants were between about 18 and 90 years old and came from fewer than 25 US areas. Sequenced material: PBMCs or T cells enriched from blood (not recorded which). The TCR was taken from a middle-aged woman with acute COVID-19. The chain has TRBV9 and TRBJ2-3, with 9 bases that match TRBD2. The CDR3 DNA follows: TGTGCCAGCAGCGTTAGCCTAGCGGGGCGAGGAGATACGCAGTATTTT. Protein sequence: CASSVSLAGRGDTQYF.